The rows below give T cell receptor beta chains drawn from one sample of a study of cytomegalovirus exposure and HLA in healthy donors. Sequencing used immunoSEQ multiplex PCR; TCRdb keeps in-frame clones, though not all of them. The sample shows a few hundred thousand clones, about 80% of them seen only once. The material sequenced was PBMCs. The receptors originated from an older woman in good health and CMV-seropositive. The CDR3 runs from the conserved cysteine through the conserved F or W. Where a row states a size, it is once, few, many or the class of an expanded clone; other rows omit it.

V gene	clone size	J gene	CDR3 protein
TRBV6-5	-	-	CASSYSWTGSYEQYF
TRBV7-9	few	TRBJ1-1	CASSLAPGPLVEAFF
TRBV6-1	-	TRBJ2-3	CASSGTGGTDTQYF
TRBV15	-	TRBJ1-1	CATSYNRDTEAFF
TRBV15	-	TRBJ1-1	CATSRVAMNTEAFF
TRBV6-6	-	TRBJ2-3	CASSHRDFSTDTQYF
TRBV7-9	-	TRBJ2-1	CASMLGLVAYNEQFF
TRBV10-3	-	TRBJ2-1	CAISDRDSSYNEQFF
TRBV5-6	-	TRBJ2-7	CASSRQREPAYEQYF
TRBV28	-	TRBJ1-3	CASWLGSGNTIYF
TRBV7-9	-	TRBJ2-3	CASSPRGREVTDTQYF
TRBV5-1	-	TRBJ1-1	CASSLGYTGVTEAFF
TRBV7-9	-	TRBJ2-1	CASIRQLAGSYNEQFF
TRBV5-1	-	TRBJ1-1	CASSRGQGKQNTEAFF
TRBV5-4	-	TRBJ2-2	CASSFGLAGGSGELFF
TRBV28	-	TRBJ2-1	CASSLSGLAGANEQFF
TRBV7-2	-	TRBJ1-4	CASSLSTGMNEKLFF
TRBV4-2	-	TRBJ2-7	CASSRLADSYEQYF
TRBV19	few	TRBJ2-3	CASSSRTSGDTDTQYF
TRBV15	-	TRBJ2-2	CATSRGGQGITGELFF